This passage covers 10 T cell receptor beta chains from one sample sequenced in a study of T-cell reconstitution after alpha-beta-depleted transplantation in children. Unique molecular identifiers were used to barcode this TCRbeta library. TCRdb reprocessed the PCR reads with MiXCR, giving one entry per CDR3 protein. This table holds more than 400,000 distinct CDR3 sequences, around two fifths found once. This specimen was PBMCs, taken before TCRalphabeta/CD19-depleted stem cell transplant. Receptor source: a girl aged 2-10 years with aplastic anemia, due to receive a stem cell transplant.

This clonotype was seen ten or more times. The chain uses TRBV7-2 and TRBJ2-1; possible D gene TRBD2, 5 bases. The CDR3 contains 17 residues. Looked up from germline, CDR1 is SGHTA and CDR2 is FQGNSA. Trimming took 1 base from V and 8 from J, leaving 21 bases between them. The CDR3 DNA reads TGTGCCAGCAGCTTAGGCGGGTCGGGTTCCCCAAGGGATGAGCAGTTCTTC. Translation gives CASSLGGSGSPRDEQFF.

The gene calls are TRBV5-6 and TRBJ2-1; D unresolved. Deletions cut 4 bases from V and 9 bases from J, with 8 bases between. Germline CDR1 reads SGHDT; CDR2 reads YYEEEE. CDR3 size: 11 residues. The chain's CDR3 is CASSTRTEQFF. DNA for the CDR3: TGTGCCAGCAGCACGCGCACTGAGCAGTTCTTC.

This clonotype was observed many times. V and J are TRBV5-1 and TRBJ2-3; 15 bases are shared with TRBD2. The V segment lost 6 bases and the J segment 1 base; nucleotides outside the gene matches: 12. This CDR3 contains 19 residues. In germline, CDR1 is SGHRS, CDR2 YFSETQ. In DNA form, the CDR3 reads TGCGCCAGCAACCCCCGCGGGACTAGCGGGAGGATCGGCACAGATACGCAGTATTTT. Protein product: CASNPRGTSGRIGTDTQYF.

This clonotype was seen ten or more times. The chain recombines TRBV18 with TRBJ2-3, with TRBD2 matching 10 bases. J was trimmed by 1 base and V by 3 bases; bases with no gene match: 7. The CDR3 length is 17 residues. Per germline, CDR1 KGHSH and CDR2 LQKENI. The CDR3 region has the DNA TGTGCCAGCTCACCGGGACTAGCGTTCGGCGGCACAGATACGCAGTATTTT. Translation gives CASSPGLAFGGTDTQYF.

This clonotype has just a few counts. In DNA form, the CDR3 reads TGTGCCAGCAGCCGAAACGGGAGGTCGGACAATGAGCAGTTCTTC. Encoded protein: CASSRNGRSDNEQFF. V gene TRBV5-5 combines with J gene TRBJ2-1, with 7 bases aligning to TRBD2. Germline V gene sequence: CDR1 SGHKS, CDR2 YYEKEE (reference sequence). Trimming removed 4 bases from V and 5 bases from J; junction bases left unmatched: 9. The CDR3 is 15 residues long.

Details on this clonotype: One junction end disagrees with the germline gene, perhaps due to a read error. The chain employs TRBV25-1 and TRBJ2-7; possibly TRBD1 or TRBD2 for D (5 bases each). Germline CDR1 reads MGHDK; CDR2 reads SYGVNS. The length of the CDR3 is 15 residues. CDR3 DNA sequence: TGTGCCACCAGTGAATATCGTAGGGGAGTCTCCGAGCAGTACTTC. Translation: CATSEYRRGVSEQYF.

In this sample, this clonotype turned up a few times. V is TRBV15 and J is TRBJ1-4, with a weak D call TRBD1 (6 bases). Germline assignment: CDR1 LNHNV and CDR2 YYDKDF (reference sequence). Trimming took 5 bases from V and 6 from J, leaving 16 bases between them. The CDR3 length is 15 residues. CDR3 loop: CATSDPRGPYEKLFF. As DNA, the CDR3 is TGTGCCACCAGCGACCCCAGGGGTCCCTATGAAAAACTGTTTTTT.

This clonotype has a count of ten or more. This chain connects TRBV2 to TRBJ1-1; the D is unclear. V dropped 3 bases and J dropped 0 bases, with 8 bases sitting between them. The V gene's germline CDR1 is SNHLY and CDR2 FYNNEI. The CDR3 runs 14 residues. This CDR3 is CASSEPKMNTEAFF. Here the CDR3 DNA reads TGTGCCAGCAGTGAGCCCAAGATGAACACTGAAGCTTTCTTT.

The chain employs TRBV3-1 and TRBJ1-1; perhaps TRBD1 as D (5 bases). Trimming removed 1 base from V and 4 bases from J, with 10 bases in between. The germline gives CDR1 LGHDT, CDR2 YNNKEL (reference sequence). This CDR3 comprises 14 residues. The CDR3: CASSQGDGSTEAFF. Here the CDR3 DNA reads TGTGCCAGCAGCCAAGGGGACGGCTCCACTGAAGCTTTCTTT.

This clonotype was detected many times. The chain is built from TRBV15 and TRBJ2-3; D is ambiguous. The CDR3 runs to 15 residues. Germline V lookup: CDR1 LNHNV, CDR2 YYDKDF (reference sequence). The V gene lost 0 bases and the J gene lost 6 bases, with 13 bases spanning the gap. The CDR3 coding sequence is TGTGCCACCAGCAGAGAAGGGCCGGTGGGGGATACGCAGTATTTT. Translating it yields CATSREGPVGDTQYF.